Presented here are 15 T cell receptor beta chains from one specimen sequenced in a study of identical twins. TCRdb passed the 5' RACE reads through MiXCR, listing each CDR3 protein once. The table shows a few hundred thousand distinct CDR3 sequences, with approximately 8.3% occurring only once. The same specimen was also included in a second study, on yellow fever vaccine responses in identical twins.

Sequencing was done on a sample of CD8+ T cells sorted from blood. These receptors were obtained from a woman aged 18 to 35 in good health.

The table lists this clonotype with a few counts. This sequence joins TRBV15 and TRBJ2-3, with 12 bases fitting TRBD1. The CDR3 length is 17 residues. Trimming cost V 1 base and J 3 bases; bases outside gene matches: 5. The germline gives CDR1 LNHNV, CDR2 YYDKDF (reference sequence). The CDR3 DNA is TGTGCCACCAGCAGAGGCCGGGACAGGGGGCCGACAGATACGCAGTATTTT. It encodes CATSRGRDRGPTDTQYF.

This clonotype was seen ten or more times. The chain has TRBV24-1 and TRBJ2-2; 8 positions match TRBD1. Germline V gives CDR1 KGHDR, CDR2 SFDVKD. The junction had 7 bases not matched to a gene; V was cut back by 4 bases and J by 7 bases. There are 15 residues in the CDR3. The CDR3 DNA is TGTGCCACCAGTGACCCTACAACAGGGGGCGGGGAGCTGTTTTTT. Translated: CATSDPTTGGGELFF.

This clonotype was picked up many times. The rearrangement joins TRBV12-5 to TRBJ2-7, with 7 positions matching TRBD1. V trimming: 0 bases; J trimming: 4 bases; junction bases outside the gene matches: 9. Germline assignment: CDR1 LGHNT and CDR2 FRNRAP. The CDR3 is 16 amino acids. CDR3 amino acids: CASGLVLGTETYEQYF. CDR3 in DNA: TGTGCTAGTGGTTTGGTACTAGGGACAGAGACATACGAGCAGTACTTC.

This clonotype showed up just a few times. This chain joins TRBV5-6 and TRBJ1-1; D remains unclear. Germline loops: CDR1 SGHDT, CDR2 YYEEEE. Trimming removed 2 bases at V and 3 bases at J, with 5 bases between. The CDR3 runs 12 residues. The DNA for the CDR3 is TGTGCCAGCAGCTTCTCATACACTGAAGCTTTCTTT. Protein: CASSFSYTEAFF.

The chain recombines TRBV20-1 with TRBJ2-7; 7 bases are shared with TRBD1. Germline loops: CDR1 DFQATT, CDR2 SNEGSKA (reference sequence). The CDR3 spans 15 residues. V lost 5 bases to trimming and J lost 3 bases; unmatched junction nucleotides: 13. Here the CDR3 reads CSAYTDRNFYYEQYF. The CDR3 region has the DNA TGCAGTGCTTACACGGACAGGAACTTTTACTACGAGCAGTACTTC.

In nucleotides, the CDR3 is TGTGCCAGCAGCCAAGTTGTCGGATCCAATCAGCCCCAGCATTTT. It is translated as CASSQVVGSNQPQHF. The genes are TRBV4-2 and TRBJ1-5, with D uncertain. Looked up from germline, CDR1 is LGHNA and CDR2 is YNFKEQ. V dropped 1 base and J dropped 3 bases, with 10 bases sitting between them. The CDR3 has 15 residues.

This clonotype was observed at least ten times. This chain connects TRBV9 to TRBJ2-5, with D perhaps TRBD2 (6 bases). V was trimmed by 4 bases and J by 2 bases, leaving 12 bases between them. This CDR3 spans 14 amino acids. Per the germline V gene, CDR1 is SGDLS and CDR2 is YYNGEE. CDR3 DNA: TGTGCCAGCAGCCCACGACTAGGGCAAGAGACCCAGTACTTC. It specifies CASSPRLGQETQYF.

This chain's CDR3 is CASSQDWAGYQQFF. DNA of the CDR3: TGCGCCAGCAGCCAAGATTGGGCGGGATACCAGCAGTTCTTC. V gene TRBV4-1 combines with J gene TRBJ2-1, with a weak D call TRBD2 (6 bases). Trimming shortened V by 0 bases and J by 11 bases, and 14 bases separated the two germline ends. The germline CDR1 and CDR2 sequences are MGHRA and YSYEKL. The CDR3 totals 14 residues.

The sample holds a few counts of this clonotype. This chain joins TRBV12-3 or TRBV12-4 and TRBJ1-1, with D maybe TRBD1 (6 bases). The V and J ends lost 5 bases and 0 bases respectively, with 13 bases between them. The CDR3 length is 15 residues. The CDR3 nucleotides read TGTGCCAGCAGTCACAACAGGGACTTGAACACTGAAGCTTTCTTT. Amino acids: CASSHNRDLNTEAFF.

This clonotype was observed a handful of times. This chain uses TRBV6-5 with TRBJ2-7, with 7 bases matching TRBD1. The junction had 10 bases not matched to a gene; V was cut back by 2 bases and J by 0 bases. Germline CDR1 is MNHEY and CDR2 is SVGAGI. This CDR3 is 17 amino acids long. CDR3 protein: CASSYPSRTGSSYEQYF. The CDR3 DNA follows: TGTGCCAGCAGTTACCCGAGTAGGACAGGAAGCTCCTACGAGCAGTACTTC.

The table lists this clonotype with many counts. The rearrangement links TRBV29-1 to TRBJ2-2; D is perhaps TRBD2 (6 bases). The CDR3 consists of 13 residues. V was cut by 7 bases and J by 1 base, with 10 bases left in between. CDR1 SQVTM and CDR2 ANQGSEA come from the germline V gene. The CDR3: CSAPRENTGELFF. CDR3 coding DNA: TGCAGCGCCCCGCGGGAGAACACCGGGGAGCTGTTTTTT.

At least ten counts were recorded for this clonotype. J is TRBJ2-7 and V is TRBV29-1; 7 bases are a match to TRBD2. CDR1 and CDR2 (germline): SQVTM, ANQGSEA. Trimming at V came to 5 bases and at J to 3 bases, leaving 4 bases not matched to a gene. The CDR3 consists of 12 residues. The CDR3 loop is CSVRTGGYEQYF. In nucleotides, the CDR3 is TGCAGCGTTCGGACGGGAGGCTACGAGCAGTACTTC.

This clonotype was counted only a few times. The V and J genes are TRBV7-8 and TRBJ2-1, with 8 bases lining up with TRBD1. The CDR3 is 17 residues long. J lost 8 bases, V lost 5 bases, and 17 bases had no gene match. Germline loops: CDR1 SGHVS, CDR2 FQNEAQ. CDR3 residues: CASSRTPRQGRIDEQFF. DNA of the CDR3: TGTGCCAGCAGCCGGACCCCCCGACAGGGGCGGATCGATGAGCAGTTCTTC.

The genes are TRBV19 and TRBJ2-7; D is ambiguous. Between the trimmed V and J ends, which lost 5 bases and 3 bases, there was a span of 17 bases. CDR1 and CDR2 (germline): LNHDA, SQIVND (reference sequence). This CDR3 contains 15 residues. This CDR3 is CASSAHPGPLYEQYF. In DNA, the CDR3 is TGTGCCAGTAGTGCCCACCCCGGACCGCTCTACGAGCAGTACTTC.

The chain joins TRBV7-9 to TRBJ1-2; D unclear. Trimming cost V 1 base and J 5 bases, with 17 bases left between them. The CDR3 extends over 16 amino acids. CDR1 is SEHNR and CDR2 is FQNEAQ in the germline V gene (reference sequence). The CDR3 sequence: CASSLVPRREEYGYTF. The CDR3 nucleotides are TGTGCCAGCAGCTTAGTCCCTAGGAGGGAGGAATATGGCTACACCTTC.